Listed below are T cell receptor beta chains from one sample, sequenced in a study of CD8+CD57+ T cells in acquired aplastic anemia. MiXCR, run by TCRdb on the reads, gives a single entry per CDR3 protein. This table has hundreds of thousands of distinct CDR3 sequences, about a third appearing once. Input material: sorted CD4+, CD8+, or CD8+CD57+ T cells (not recorded which) from PBMCs. Every receptor here comes from a human donor with aplastic anemia. The CDR3 runs from the conserved cysteine through the conserved F or W. D genes are given only for firm matches. Rows may omit the clone size; those that give it use once, few, many or a size class.

abundance: few; j_gene: TRBJ2-3; len: 13; d_gene: .; v_gene: TRBV20-1; CDR3aa: CSGDRTGTDTQYF; CDR3nt: TGCAGTGGTGACAGAACCGGCACAGATACGCAGTATTTT
abundance: many; j_gene: TRBJ2-3; len: 14; d_gene: .; v_gene: TRBV7-2; CDR3aa: CASSLRASTDTQYF; CDR3nt: TGTGCCAGCAGCTTAAGGGCTAGCACAGATACGCAGTATTTT
abundance: few; j_gene: TRBJ1-1; len: 14; d_gene: .; v_gene: TRBV12-3/TRBV12-4; CDR3aa: CASSPLQQKTEAFF; CDR3nt: TGTGCCAGCAGCCCGCTCCAGCAAAAGACTGAAGCTTTCTTT
abundance: few; j_gene: TRBJ2-7; len: 14; d_gene: TRBD1; v_gene: TRBV4-1; CDR3aa: CASSQTDRVYEQYF; CDR3nt: TGCGCCAGCAGCCAAACGGACAGGGTCTACGAGCAGTACTTC
abundance: .; j_gene: TRBJ1-5; len: 16; d_gene: .; v_gene: TRBV6-1; CDR3aa: CAGSESEGWGRQPQHF; CDR3nt: TGTGCCGGCAGTGAATCGGAGGGATGGGGGAGGCAGCCCCAGCATTTT
abundance: few; j_gene: TRBJ2-3; len: 12; d_gene: .; v_gene: TRBV20-1; CDR3aa: CSATGRADTQYF; CDR3nt: TGCAGTGCTACCGGACGGGCCGATACGCAGTATTTT
abundance: .; j_gene: TRBJ2-4; len: 17; d_gene: .; v_gene: TRBV19; CDR3aa: CASSIDLSGLAKNIQYF; CDR3nt: TGTGCCAGTAGTATAGATCTGTCAGGGTTGGCCAAAAACATTCAGTACTTC
abundance: .; j_gene: TRBJ2-3; len: 10; d_gene: .; v_gene: TRBV7-9; CDR3aa: CALGADTQYF; CDR3nt: TGTGCCCTCGGGGCGGATACGCAGTATTTT
abundance: many; j_gene: TRBJ1-1; len: 16; d_gene: .; v_gene: TRBV29-1; CDR3aa: CSVEAGALYVNTEAFF; CDR3nt: TGCAGCGTTGAGGCAGGGGCGCTTTACGTGAACACTGAAGCTTTCTTT
abundance: once; j_gene: TRBJ2-1; len: 15; d_gene: .; v_gene: TRBV15; CDR3aa: CATSRGGTDYNEQFF; CDR3nt: TGTGCCACCAGCAGAGGAGGAACCGATTACAATGAGCAGTTCTTC
abundance: few; j_gene: TRBJ1-2; len: 17; d_gene: .; v_gene: TRBV27; CDR3aa: CASSLSWNQEVPYGYTF; CDR3nt: TGTGCCAGCAGTTTAAGTTGGAACCAGGAAGTTCCCTATGGCTACACCTTC
abundance: .; j_gene: TRBJ1-1; len: 14; d_gene: .; v_gene: TRBV20-1; CDR3aa: CSARDLKGQFEAFF; CDR3nt: TGCAGTGCTAGAGATCTGAAGGGGCAATTTGAAGCTTTCTTT
abundance: many; j_gene: TRBJ2-7; len: 14; d_gene: TRBD1; v_gene: TRBV29-1; CDR3aa: CSVCDRDGRDEQYF; CDR3nt: TGCAGCGTTTGTGACAGGGACGGCCGGGACGAGCAGTACTTC
abundance: .; j_gene: TRBJ1-1; len: 15; d_gene: .; v_gene: TRBV4-3; CDR3aa: CASSQEYGVNTEAFF; CDR3nt: TGCGCCAGCAGCCAAGAGTACGGGGTGAACACTGAAGCTTTCTTT
abundance: .; j_gene: TRBJ2-5; len: 15; d_gene: TRBD1; v_gene: TRBV25-1; CDR3aa: CASSASSGQKETQYF; CDR3nt: TGTGCCAGCAGTGCTTCCTCGGGACAGAAAGAGACCCAGTACTTC
abundance: few; j_gene: TRBJ2-2; len: 16; d_gene: TRBD2; v_gene: TRBV5-1; CDR3aa: CASSLGTSEDTGELFF; CDR3nt: TGCGCCAGCAGCTTGGGGACTAGCGAGGACACCGGGGAGCTGTTTTTT
abundance: .; j_gene: TRBJ2-1; len: 15; d_gene: TRBD2; v_gene: TRBV5-1; CDR3aa: CASSFVSGEGNEQFF; CDR3nt: TGCGCCAGCAGCTTTGTCTCCGGGGAGGGCAATGAGCAGTTCTTC
abundance: few; j_gene: TRBJ1-3; len: 16; d_gene: .; v_gene: TRBV6-1; CDR3aa: CASSILDAYSGNTIYF; CDR3nt: TGTGCCAGCAGTATCTTGGACGCCTACTCTGGAAACACCATATATTTT
abundance: .; j_gene: TRBJ1-4; len: 16; d_gene: TRBD1; v_gene: TRBV20-1; CDR3aa: CSASPRRIPGQQKLFF; CDR3nt: TGCAGTGCTAGTCCCCGTCGGATACCGGGACAGCAAAAACTGTTTTTT
abundance: .; j_gene: TRBJ2-5; len: 14; d_gene: .; v_gene: TRBV25-1; CDR3aa: CASSEWGASETQYF; CDR3nt: TGTGCCAGCAGTGAATGGGGGGCGTCTGAGACCCAGTACTTC
abundance: .; j_gene: TRBJ2-7; len: 14; d_gene: TRBD1; v_gene: TRBV20-1; CDR3aa: CSASSSGQIYEQYF; CDR3nt: TGCAGTGCCAGCAGCTCGGGACAGATCTACGAGCAGTACTTC
abundance: few; j_gene: TRBJ1-2; len: 13; d_gene: .; v_gene: TRBV3-1; CDR3aa: CASSQDIREGYTF; CDR3nt: TGTGCCAGCAGCCAAGATATCCGGGAGGGCTACACCTTC
abundance: .; j_gene: TRBJ1-2; len: 14; d_gene: .; v_gene: TRBV24-1; CDR3aa: CATNPPGIRYGYTF; CDR3nt: TGTGCCACCAATCCCCCGGGCATTCGCTATGGCTACACCTTC
abundance: many; j_gene: TRBJ1-2; len: 15; d_gene: TRBD1; v_gene: TRBV7-8; CDR3aa: CASSLVDRGKGGYTF; CDR3nt: TGTGCCAGCAGCTTAGTTGACAGGGGGAAGGGGGGCTACACCTTC
abundance: .; j_gene: TRBJ1-3; len: 13; d_gene: .; v_gene: TRBV20-1; CDR3aa: CSARGPGLNTIYF; CDR3nt: TGCAGTGCTAGAGGCCCAGGGTTAAACACCATATATTTT
abundance: .; j_gene: TRBJ2-7; len: 13; d_gene: .; v_gene: TRBV5-6; CDR3aa: CASSLGEAYEQYF; CDR3nt: TGTGCCAGCAGCTTGGGAGAAGCCTACGAGCAGTACTTC
abundance: few; j_gene: TRBJ2-7; len: 15; d_gene: .; v_gene: TRBV7-2; CDR3aa: CASSLGWTRSYEQYF; CDR3nt: TGTGCCAGCAGCTTAGGTTGGACCAGAAGTTACGAGCAGTACTTC
abundance: many; j_gene: TRBJ1-1; len: 17; d_gene: TRBD1; v_gene: TRBV15; CDR3aa: CATSRDWGQGSNTEAFF; CDR3nt: TGTGCCACCAGCAGAGATTGGGGACAGGGTTCGAACACTGAAGCTTTCTTT
abundance: .; j_gene: TRBJ2-7; len: 15; d_gene: .; v_gene: TRBV6-1; CDR3aa: CASRNLEGGAYEQYF; CDR3nt: TGTGCCAGCAGAAACCTTGAAGGGGGAGCCTACGAGCAGTACTTC
abundance: .; j_gene: TRBJ2-3; len: 14; d_gene: .; v_gene: TRBV5-1; CDR3aa: CASSLEGLVDTQYF; CDR3nt: TGCGCCAGCAGCTTGGAGGGATTAGTGGATACGCAGTATTTT
abundance: .; j_gene: TRBJ1-3; len: 15; d_gene: TRBD1; v_gene: TRBV7-9; CDR3aa: CASSLGTGTGNTIYF; CDR3nt: TGTGCCAGCAGCTTGGGGACAGGGACTGGAAACACCATATATTTT
abundance: .; j_gene: TRBJ1-1; len: 14; d_gene: TRBD1; v_gene: TRBV10-3; CDR3aa: CAISSTGGNTEAFF; CDR3nt: TGTGCCATCAGTTCGACAGGGGGTAACACTGAAGCTTTCTTT
abundance: few; j_gene: TRBJ1-6; len: 18; d_gene: .; v_gene: TRBV5-1; CDR3aa: CASSLVGTASSYNSPLHF; CDR3nt: TGCGCCAGCAGCTTGGTCGGTACGGCCAGCTCCTATAATTCACCCCTCCACTTT
abundance: .; j_gene: TRBJ2-3; len: 15; d_gene: TRBD2; v_gene: TRBV11-1; CDR3aa: CASKPRLAGTDTQYF; CDR3nt: TGTGCCAGCAAACCCCGACTAGCGGGAACAGATACGCAGTATTTT
abundance: .; j_gene: TRBJ1-4; len: 13; d_gene: .; v_gene: TRBV14; CDR3aa: CASSQVSGGGLFF; CDR3nt: TGTGCCAGCAGCCAAGTATCCGGTGGAGGACTGTTTTTT
abundance: few; j_gene: TRBJ2-5; len: 13; d_gene: TRBD2; v_gene: TRBV9; CDR3aa: CASSVAGEETQYF; CDR3nt: TGTGCCAGCAGCGTCGCGGGGGAAGAGACCCAGTACTTC
abundance: .; j_gene: TRBJ2-7; len: 17; d_gene: TRBD1; v_gene: TRBV11-1; CDR3aa: CASSHGTAPMPSYEQYF; CDR3nt: TGTGCCAGCAGCCATGGGACAGCACCGATGCCCTCTTACGAGCAGTACTTC
abundance: .; j_gene: TRBJ1-3; len: 18; d_gene: TRBD1; v_gene: TRBV7-8; CDR3aa: CASSLVLGQANSGNTIYF; CDR3nt: TGTGCCAGCAGCTTAGTTTTGGGACAGGCCAATTCTGGAAACACCATATATTTT
abundance: .; j_gene: TRBJ2-7; len: 16; d_gene: .; v_gene: TRBV10-3; CDR3aa: CASSRGAEWRLYEQYF; CDR3nt: TGTGCCAGCAGCAGAGGGGCAGAATGGAGGTTATACGAGCAGTACTTC